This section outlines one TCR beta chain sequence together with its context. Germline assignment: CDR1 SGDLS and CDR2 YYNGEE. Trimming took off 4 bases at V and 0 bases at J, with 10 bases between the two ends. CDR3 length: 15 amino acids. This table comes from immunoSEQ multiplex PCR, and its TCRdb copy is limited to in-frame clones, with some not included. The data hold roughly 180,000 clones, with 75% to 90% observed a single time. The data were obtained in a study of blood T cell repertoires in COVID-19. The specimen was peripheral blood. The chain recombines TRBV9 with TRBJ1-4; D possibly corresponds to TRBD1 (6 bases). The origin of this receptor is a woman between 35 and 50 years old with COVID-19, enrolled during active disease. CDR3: CASSPQGSTNEKLFF. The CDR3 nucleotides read TGTGCCAGCAGCCCCCAGGGGTCAACTAATGAAAAACTGTTTTTT.